Presented here are 18 T cell receptor beta chains from one specimen sequenced in a study of blood T cell repertoires in COVID-19. The table came from immunoSEQ multiplex PCR; TCRdb's copy has only in-frame clones and leaves some out. The table records about 260,000 clones, about 89% of them present only once. Specimen: peripheral blood. Source of these receptors: a middle-aged woman who had recovered from COVID-19.

In this sample, this clone turned up a few times. The rearrangement links TRBV6-5 to TRBJ2-3; 11 bases align to TRBD2. With 9 bases clipped from V and 0 bases from J, the junction kept 5 bases outside the gene matches. This CDR3 comprises 15 residues. The germline V gene has CDR1 MNHEY and CDR2 SVGAGI. The CDR3 DNA sequence: TGTGCCAGTCGACTAGCGGGGACTAGCACAGATACGCAGTATTTT. Encoded protein: CASRLAGTSTDTQYF.

V usage is TRBV7-9 and J usage is TRBJ1-2; D not certain. CDR3 length: 15 residues. The ends were cut back, 1 base at V and 8 bases at J, with 17 bases in the middle. Looked up from germline, CDR1 is SEHNR and CDR2 is FQNEAQ (reference sequence). In DNA, the CDR3 is TGTGCCAGCAGCTTAGGGGCGGGGAGGGTGACCGGCTACACCTTC. Its protein product is CASSLGAGRVTGYTF.

V and J are TRBV5-8 and TRBJ1-1; D unresolved. Germline V gives CDR1 SGHTS, CDR2 YDEGEE. This CDR3 region has 13 residues. V lost 2 bases, J lost 1 base, and 6 bases lay in between. The CDR3, as DNA: TGTGCCAGCAGCTTTACAGCGAACACTGAAGCTTTCTTT. It is translated as CASSFTANTEAFF.

This clone was recorded a few times. The chain is built from TRBV6-5 and TRBJ2-7, with 7 bases identical to TRBD1. Germline values: CDR1 MNHEY, CDR2 SVGAGI. This CDR3 has 14 amino acids. With V trimmed by 6 bases and J by 1 base, 6 bases remained unmatched. CDR3 DNA: TGTGCCAGCAGAACGGGACAGTTATCCTACGAGCAGTACTTC. It is translated as CASRTGQLSYEQYF.

CDR3 sequence: CASSYSSLAGAWYF. The CDR3 nucleotides are TGTGCCAGCAGTTACTCGTCCCTTGCCGGTGCGTGGTACTTC. This chain links TRBV6-5 with TRBJ2-4; D remains ambiguous. This CDR3 region has 14 residues. V was cut by 0 bases and J by 15 bases, with 18 bases left in between. Germline assignment: CDR1 MNHEY and CDR2 SVGAGI.

The genes are TRBV5-1 and TRBJ1-6; 8 bases are shared with TRBD1. Germline trimming cut 2 bases from V and 10 bases from J; bases unmatched to any gene: 11. This CDR3 is 16 amino acids long. Germline V gene lookup returns CDR1 SGHRS and CDR2 YFSETQ. CDR3 sequence: CASSFATGGNVSPLHF. DNA of the CDR3: TGCGCCAGCAGCTTCGCTACAGGGGGAAATGTCTCACCCCTCCACTTT.

In nucleotides, the CDR3 is TGTGCCCACGTGGGACAGGGGGCTTATAGCAATCAGCCCCAGCATTTT. Protein product: CAHVGQGAYSNQPQHF. The chain has TRBV11-3 and TRBJ1-5; 12 bases agree with TRBD1. The CDR3 runs 16 residues. With V trimmed by 11 bases and J by 0 bases, 8 bases remained unmatched. The germline CDR1 and CDR2 sequences are SGHNT and YENEEA. Variable domain in full (rest from reference TRBV11-3 and TRBJ1-5): EAGVVQSPRYKIIEKKQPVAFWCNPISGHNTLYWYLQNLGQGPELLIRYENEEAVDDSQLPKDRFSAERLKGVDSTLKIQPAELGDSAVYLCAHVGQGAYSNQPQHFGDGTRLSIL.

The chain carries TRBV6-6 and TRBJ2-2; D is unresolved. The CDR3 covers 14 residues. Deletions cut 0 bases from V and 13 bases from J, with 15 bases between. Germline CDR1 is MNHNY and CDR2 is SVGAGI (reference sequence). The chain's CDR3 is CASSYSALRGALFF. The CDR3 region has the DNA TGTGCCAGCAGTTACTCGGCTCTCCGAGGAGCGCTGTTTTTT.

The table lists this clone with a count of one. V is TRBV30 and J is TRBJ1-3, with D possibly matching TRBD1 (5 bases). V was cut by 3 bases and J by 3 bases, with 18 bases left in between. CDR3 length equals 16 residues. Germline V gene sequence: CDR1 GTSNPN, CDR2 SVGIG (reference sequence). The CDR3 DNA reads as TGTGCCTGGAGCCGAGCCAGGGTTTACCTTGGAAACACCATATATTTT. Its translation: CAWSRARVYLGNTIYF. The variable domain in full, with the rest retrieved from reference TRBV30 and TRBJ1-3, is SQTIHQWPATLVQPVGSPLSLECTVEGTSNPNLYWYRQAAGRGLQLLFYSVGIGQISSEVPQNLSASRPQDRQFILSSKKLLLSDSGFYLCAWSRARVYLGNTIYFGEGSWLTVV.

This chain links TRBV18 with TRBJ1-1; 7 positions agree with TRBD1. The CDR3 contains 13 residues. The V gene's germline CDR1 is KGHSH and CDR2 LQKENI. V lost 8 bases, J lost 5 bases, and 8 bases stayed unmatched. The CDR3: CASQQGIMTEAFF. In DNA form, the CDR3 reads TGTGCCAGCCAACAGGGGATTATGACTGAAGCTTTCTTT.

CDR3 protein: CASSYSSGQGATEAFF. DNA of the CDR3: TGTGCCAGCAGTTACTCGTCCGGACAGGGGGCCACTGAAGCTTTCTTT. The chain links TRBV6-5 to TRBJ1-1; 11 bases fit TRBD1. The length of the CDR3 is 16 residues. J gave up 4 bases and V 0 bases, and 4 bases lay outside the gene matches. Looked up from germline, CDR1 is MNHEY and CDR2 is SVGAGI.

For this clone: Other DNA sequences within the sample encode an identical CDR3. The chain recombines TRBV7-8 with TRBJ2-3; maybe TRBD1 (5 bases). This CDR3 has 14 residues. The V and J ends lost 1 base and 5 bases respectively, with 10 bases between them. CDR1 SGHVS and CDR2 FQNEAQ come from the germline V gene. CDR3 protein: CASSLEGRGDTQYF. The CDR3, as DNA: TGTGCCAGCAGCTTAGAGGGGCGTGGAGATACGCAGTATTTT.

The rearrangement uses TRBV7-9 and TRBJ1-2, with D possibly matching TRBD1 (5 bases). The CDR3 extends over 12 amino acids. Germline assignment: CDR1 SEHNR and CDR2 FQNEAQ (reference sequence). V was clipped by 10 bases and J by 7 bases, with 16 bases between them. The CDR3 reads CATSPQGVGYTF. The CDR3 DNA sequence: TGTGCCACCTCCCCCCAAGGGGTTGGCTACACCTTC.

In its sample, this clone was seen a few times. The chain is built from TRBV2 and TRBJ2-7, with D perhaps TRBD2 (7 bases). The CDR3 runs to 15 residues. With 4 bases removed from V and 3 bases from J, the gap between germline ends came to 16 bases. Germline V gives CDR1 SNHLY, CDR2 FYNNEI. In nucleotides, the CDR3 is TGTGCCAGCAGTGGGGGGGGGACAATACGCTACGAGCAGTACTTC. Translated, it gives CASSGGGTIRYEQYF.

This chain joins TRBV2 and TRBJ2-7; D possibly corresponds to TRBD2 (6 bases). The germline gives CDR1 SNHLY, CDR2 FYNNEI. The CDR3 has 15 amino acids. Trimming removed 5 bases from V and 4 bases from J, with 18 bases in between. CDR3 sequence (DNA): TGTGCCAGCAGTTATGAGGAGCTAGCGTCTTACGAGCAGTACTTC. Translating it yields CASSYEELASYEQYF.

V usage is TRBV2 and J usage is TRBJ1-2; D is unresolved. Germline V lookup: CDR1 SNHLY, CDR2 FYNNEI. CDR3 length: 11 residues. V lost 11 bases to trimming and J lost 3 bases, with 10 bases between them. The CDR3 sequence: CAAGRDYGYTF. Here the CDR3 DNA reads TGTGCCGCGGGTAGGGACTATGGCTACACCTTC. Looking up the rest from reference TRBV2 and TRBJ1-2 gives the full variable domain: EPEVTQTPSHQVTQMGQEVILRCVPISNHLYFYWYRQILGQKVEFLVSFYNNEISEKSEIFDDQFSVERPDGSNFTLKIRSTKLEDSAMYFCAAGRDYGYTFGSGTRLTVV.

The rearrangement joins TRBV5-1 to TRBJ1-1, with TRBD1 as a possible D gene (6 bases). This CDR3 spans 15 amino acids. V lost 1 base and J 1 base, leaving 11 bases between the germline ends. Germline V CDR1 and CDR2: SGHRS, YFSETQ. Written as DNA, the CDR3 is TGCGCCAGCAGCTTGCACAGGGATGCGAACACTGAAGCTTTCTTT. Amino acid sequence: CASSLHRDANTEAFF.

This clone showed up just once. One end of the junction does not line up with germline, which may come from a read error. This chain joins TRBV7-7 and TRBJ2-7, with D maybe TRBD1 (6 bases). Per germline, CDR1 SSHAT and CDR2 FNYEAQ (reference sequence). The CDR3 consists of 15 residues. The CDR3 loop is CASSQGPGQMYEQYF. CDR3 coding DNA: TGTGCTAGCAGCCAGGGGCCCGGACAGATGTACGAGCAGTACTTC.